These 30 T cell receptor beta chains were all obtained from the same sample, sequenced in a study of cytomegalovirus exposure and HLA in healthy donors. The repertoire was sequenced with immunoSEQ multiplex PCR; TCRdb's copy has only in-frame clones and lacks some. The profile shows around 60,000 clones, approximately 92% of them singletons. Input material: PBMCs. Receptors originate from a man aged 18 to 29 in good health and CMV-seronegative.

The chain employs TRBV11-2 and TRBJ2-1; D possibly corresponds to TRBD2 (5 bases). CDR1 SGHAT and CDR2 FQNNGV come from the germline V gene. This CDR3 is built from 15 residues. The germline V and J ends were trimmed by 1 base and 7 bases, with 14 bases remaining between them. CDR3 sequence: CASSLVRGSRNEQFF. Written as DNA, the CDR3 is TGTGCCAGCAGCTTAGTCCGGGGTTCCCGGAATGAGCAGTTCTTC.

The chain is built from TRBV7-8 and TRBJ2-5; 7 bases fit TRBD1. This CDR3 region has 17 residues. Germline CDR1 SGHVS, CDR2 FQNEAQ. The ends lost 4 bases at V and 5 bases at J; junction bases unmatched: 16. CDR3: CASSSYHRDRAGETQYF. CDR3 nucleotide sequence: TGTGCCAGCAGCTCTTACCACCGCGACAGGGCTGGGGAGACCCAGTACTTC.

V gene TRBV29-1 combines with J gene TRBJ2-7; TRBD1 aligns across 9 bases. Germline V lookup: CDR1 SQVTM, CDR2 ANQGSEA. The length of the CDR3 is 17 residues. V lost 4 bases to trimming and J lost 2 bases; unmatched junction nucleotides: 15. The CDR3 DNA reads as TGCAGCGTTGTGGCCGGTCGGGGACAGGGTGGTACCTACGAGCAGTACTTC. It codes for CSVVAGRGQGGTYEQYF.

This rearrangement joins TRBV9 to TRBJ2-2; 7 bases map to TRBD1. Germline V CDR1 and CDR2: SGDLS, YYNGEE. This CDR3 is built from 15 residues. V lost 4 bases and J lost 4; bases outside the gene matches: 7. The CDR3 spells CASSSRGDSTGELFF. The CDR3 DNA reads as TGTGCCAGCAGCTCCCGAGGGGACAGCACCGGGGAGCTGTTTTTT.

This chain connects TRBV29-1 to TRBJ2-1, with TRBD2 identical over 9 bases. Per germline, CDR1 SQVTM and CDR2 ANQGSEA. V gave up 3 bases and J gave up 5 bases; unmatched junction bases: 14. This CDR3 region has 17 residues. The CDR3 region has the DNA TGCAGCGTTGAGGGGGATCCTTCTAGCGGGACCGACAATGAGCAGTTCTTC. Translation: CSVEGDPSSGTDNEQFF.

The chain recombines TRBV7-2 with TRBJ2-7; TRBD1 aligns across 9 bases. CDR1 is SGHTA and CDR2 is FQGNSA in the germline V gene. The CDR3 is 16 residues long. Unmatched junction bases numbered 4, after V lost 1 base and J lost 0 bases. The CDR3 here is CASSLVGQGLSYEQYF. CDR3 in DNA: TGTGCCAGCAGCTTAGTGGGACAGGGACTCTCCTACGAGCAGTACTTC.

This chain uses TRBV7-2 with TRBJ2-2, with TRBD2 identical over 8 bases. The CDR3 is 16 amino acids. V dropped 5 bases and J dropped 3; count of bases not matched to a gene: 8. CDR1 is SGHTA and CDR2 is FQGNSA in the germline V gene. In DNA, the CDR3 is TGTGCCAGCAGCGTTAGCGGGAAACGTGACACCGGGGAGCTGTTTTTT. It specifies CASSVSGKRDTGELFF.

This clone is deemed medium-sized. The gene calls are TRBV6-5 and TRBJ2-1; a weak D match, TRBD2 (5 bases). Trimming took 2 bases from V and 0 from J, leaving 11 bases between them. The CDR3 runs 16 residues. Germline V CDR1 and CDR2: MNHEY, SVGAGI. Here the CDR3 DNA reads TGTGCCAGCAGTTACATTCCGGGGAGCTCCTACAATGAGCAGTTCTTC. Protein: CASSYIPGSSYNEQFF.

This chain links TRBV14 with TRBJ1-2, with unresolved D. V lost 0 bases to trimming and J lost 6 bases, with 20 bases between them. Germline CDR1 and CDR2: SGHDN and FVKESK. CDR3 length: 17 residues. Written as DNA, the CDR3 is TGTGCCAGCAGCCAAGATCTCGCTGCTGGAGGCGCAGATGGCTACACCTTC. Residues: CASSQDLAAGGADGYTF. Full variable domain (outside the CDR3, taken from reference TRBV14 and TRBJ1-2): EAGVTQFPSHSVIEKGQTVTLRCDPISGHDNLYWYRRVMGKEIKFLLHFVKESKQDESGMPNNRFLAERTGGTYSTLKVQPAELEDSGVYFCASSQDLAAGGADGYTFGSGTRLTVV.

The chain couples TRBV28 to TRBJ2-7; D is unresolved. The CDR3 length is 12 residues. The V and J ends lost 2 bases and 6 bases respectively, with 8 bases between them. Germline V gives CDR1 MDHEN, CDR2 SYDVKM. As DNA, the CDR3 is TGTGCCAGCAGTTTACGTTTGTCCGAGCAGTACTTC. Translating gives CASSLRLSEQYF.

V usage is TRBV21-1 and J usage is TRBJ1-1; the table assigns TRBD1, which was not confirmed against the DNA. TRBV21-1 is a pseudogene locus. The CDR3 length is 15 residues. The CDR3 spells CASSTFGQGVSEAFF. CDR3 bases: TGTGCCAGCAGCACCTTTGGACAGGGTGTGAGTGAAGCTTTCTTT.

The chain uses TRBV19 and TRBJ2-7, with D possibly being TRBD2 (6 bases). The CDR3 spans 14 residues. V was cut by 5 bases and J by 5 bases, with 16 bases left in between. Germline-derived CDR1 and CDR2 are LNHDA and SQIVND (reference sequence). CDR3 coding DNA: TGTGCCAGTAGTCGAGCGGGCCCAGTCGACGAGCAGTACTTC. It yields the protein CASSRAGPVDEQYF.

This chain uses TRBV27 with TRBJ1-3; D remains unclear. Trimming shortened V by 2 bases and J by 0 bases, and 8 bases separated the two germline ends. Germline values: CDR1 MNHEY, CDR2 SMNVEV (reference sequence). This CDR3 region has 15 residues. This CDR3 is CASSLRGLSGNTIYF. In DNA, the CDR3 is TGTGCCAGCAGTTTACGAGGGCTCTCTGGAAACACCATATATTTT.

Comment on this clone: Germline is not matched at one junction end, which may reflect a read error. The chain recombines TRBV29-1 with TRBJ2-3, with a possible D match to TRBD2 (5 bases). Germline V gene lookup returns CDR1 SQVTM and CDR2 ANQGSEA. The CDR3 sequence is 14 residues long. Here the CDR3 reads CSVEGAEGTDTQYF. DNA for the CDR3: TGCAGCGTCGAAGGAGCGGAAGGCACAGATACGCAGTATTTT.

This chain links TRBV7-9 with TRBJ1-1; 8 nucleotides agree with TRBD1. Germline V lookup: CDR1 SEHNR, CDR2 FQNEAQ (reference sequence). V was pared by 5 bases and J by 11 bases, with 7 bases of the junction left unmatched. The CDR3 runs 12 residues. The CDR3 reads CASSIDRGPAFF. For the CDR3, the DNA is TGTGCCAGCAGCATTGACAGGGGTCCGGCTTTCTTT. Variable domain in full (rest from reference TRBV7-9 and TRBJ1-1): DTGVSQNPRHKITKRGQNVTFRCDPISEHNRLYWYRQTLGQGPEFLTYFQNEAQLEKSRLLSDRFSAERPKGSFSTLEIQRTEQGDSAMYLCASSIDRGPAFFGQGTRLTVV.

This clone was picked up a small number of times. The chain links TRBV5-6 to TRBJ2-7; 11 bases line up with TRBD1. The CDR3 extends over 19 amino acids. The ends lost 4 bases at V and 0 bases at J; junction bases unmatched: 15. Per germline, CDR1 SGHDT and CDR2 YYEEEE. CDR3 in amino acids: CASSQDRGPAAGSSYEQYF. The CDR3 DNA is TGTGCCAGCAGCCAGGACAGGGGGCCCGCCGCGGGGAGCTCCTACGAGCAGTACTTC.

CDR3: CASSQGAQAASSYNEQFF. The DNA of the CDR3 is TGTGCCAGCAGCCAAGGGGCCCAAGCGGCTAGCTCCTACAATGAGCAGTTCTTC. The gene calls are TRBV4-2 and TRBJ2-1, with D perhaps matching TRBD2 (5 bases). The V gene lost 1 base and the J gene lost 0 bases, with 16 bases spanning the gap. There are 18 residues in the CDR3. Germline V gene lookup returns CDR1 LGHNA and CDR2 YNFKEQ.

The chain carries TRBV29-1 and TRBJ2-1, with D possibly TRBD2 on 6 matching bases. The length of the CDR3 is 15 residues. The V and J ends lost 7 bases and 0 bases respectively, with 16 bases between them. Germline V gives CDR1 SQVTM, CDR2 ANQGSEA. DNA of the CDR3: TGCAGCGGATTAGCTAGCGTCAGCTCCTACAATGAGCAGTTCTTC. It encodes CSGLASVSSYNEQFF.

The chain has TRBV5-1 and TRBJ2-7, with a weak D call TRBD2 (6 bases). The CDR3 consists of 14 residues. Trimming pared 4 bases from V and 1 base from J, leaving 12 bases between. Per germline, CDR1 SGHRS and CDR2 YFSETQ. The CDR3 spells CASSPGLSSYEQYF. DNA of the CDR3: TGCGCCAGCAGCCCGGGACTGTCTTCCTACGAGCAGTACTTC.

This chain's CDR3 is CASSLSRRVPYNEQFF. CDR3 nucleotide sequence: TGTGCCAGCAGTTTATCCCGCAGGGTGCCCTACAATGAGCAGTTCTTC. The chain is built from TRBV27 and TRBJ2-1; D might be TRBD1 (5 bases). Per the germline V gene, CDR1 is MNHEY and CDR2 is SMNVEV (reference sequence). This CDR3 is 16 amino acids long. The V gene lost 0 bases and the J gene lost 2 bases, with 11 bases spanning the gap.

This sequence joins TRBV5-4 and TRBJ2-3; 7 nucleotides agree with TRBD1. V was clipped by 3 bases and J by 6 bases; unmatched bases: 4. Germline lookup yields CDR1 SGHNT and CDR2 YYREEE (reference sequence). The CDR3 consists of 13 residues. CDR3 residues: CASSSDRADTQYF. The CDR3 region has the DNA TGTGCCAGCAGCTCCGACAGGGCGGATACGCAGTATTTT.

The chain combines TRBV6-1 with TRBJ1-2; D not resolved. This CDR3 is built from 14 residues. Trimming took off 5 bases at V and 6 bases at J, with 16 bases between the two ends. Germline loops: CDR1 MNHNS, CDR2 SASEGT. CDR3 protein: CASSPPQGVHGYTF. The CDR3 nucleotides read TGTGCCAGCAGTCCCCCCCAAGGAGTTCATGGCTACACCTTC.

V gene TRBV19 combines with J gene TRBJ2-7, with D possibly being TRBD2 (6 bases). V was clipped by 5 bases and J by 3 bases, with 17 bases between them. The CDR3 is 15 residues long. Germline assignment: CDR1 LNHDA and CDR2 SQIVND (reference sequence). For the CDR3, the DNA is TGTGCCAGTAGTGGGGGGACGGAAACTATCTACGAGCAGTACTTC. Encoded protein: CASSGGTETIYEQYF.

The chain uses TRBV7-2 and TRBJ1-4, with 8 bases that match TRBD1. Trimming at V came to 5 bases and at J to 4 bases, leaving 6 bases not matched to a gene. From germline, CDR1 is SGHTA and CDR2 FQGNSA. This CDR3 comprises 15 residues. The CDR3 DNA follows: TGTGCCAGCAGCCCACGGACAGGGAATAATGAAAAACTGTTTTTT. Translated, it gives CASSPRTGNNEKLFF.

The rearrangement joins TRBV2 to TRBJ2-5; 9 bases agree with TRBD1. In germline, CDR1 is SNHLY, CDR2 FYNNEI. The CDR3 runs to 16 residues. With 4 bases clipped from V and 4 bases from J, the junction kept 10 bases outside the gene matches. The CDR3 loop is CASSGTAGTGRETQYF. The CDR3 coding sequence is TGTGCCAGCAGTGGTACCGCCGGGACAGGGAGAGAGACCCAGTACTTC.

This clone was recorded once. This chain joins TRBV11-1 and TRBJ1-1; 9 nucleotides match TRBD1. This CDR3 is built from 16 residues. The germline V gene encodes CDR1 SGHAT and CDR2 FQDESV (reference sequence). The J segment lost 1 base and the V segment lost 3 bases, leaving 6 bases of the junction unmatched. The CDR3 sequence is CASSFRTGATNTEAFF. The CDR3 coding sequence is TGTGCCAGCAGCTTCAGGACAGGGGCTACGAACACTGAAGCTTTCTTT.

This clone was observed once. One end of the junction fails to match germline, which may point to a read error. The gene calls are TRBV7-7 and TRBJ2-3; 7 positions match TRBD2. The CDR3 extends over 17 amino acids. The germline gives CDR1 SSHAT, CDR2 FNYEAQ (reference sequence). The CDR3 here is CASSPVASGLSTDTQYF. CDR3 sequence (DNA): TGTGCTAGCAGCCCCGTGGCTAGCGGACTCAGCACAGATACGCAGTATTTT.

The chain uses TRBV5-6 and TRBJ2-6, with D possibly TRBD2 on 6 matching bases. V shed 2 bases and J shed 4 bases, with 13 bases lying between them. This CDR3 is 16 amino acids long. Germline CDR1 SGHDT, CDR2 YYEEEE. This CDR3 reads CASSFGGYGGANVLTF. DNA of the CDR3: TGTGCCAGCAGCTTTGGGGGGTATGGGGGGGCCAACGTCCTGACTTTC.

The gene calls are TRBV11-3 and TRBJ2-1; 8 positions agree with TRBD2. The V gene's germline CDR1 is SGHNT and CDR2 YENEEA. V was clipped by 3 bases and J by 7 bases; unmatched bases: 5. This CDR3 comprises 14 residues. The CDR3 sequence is CASSFSGEVNEQFF. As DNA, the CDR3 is TGTGCCAGCAGCTTTAGCGGGGAGGTAAATGAGCAGTTCTTC.

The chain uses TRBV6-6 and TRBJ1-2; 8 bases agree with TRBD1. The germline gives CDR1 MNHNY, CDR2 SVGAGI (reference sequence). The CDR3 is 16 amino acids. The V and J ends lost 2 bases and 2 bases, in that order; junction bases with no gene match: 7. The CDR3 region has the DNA TGTGCCAGCAGTTACGCCGGACAGGGAAGGAACTATGGCTACACCTTC. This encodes CASSYAGQGRNYGYTF.